This T cell receptor (beta chain) is from a study of beta chain features in type 1 diabetes. Every isolated RNA sample was fully reverse transcribed, so sequencing captured expressed TCRB transcripts. Produced via immunoSEQ multiplex PCR; TCRdb's table is partial and in-frame only. The table has about 220,000 clones, approximately 11% seen once. The CDR3 loop spans 15 amino acids. Germline CDR1 and CDR2: SGHTA and FQGNSA. The sequence derives from a man aged 18 to 35 in good health. The gene calls are TRBV7-2 and TRBJ2-5, with TRBD1 identical over 7 bases. The J call may be faulty, since TRBJ2-7 better matches the DNA end. The sequenced sample was central memory CD4+ T cells from blood. The DNA of the CDR3 is TGTGCCAGCAGCTTAGCGGGAGACAGGGTCTACGAGCAGTACTTC. Translated, it gives CASSLAGDRVYEQYF.